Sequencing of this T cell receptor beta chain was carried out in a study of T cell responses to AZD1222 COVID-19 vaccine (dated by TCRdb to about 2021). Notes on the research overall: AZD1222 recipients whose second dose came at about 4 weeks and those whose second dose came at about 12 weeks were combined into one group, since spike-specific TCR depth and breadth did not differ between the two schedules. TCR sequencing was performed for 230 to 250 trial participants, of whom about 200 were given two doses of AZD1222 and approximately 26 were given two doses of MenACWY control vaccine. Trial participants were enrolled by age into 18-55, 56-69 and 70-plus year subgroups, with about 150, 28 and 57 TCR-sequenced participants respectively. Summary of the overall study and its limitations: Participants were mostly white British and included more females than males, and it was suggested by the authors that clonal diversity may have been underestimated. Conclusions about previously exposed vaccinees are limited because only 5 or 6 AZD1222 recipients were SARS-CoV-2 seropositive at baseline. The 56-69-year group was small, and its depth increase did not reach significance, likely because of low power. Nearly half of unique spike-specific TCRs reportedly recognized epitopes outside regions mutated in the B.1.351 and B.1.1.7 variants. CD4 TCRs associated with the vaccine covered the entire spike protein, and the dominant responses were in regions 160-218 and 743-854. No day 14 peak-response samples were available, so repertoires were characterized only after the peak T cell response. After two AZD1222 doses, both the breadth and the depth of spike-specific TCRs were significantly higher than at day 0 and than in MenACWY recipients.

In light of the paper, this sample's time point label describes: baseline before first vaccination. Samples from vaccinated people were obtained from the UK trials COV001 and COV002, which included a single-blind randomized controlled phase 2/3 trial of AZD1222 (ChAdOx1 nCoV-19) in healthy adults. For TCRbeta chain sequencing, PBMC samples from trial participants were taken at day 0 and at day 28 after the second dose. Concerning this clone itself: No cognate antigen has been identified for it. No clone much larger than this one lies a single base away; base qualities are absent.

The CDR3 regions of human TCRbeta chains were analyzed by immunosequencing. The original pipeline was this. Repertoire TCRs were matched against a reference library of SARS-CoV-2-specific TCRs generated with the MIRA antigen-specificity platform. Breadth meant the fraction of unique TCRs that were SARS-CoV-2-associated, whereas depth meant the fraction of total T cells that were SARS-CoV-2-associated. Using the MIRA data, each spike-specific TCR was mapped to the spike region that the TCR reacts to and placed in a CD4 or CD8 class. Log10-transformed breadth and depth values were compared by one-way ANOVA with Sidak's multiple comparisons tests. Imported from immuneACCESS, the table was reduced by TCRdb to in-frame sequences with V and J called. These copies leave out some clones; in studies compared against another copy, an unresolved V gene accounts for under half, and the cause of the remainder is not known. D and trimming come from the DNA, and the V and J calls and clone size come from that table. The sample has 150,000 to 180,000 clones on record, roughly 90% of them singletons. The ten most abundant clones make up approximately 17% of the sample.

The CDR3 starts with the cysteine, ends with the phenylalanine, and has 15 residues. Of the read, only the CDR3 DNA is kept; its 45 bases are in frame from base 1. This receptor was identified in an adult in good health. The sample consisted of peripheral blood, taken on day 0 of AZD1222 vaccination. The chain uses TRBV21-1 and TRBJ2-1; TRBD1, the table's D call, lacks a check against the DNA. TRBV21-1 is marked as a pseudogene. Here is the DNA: TGTGCCAGCAGCAAAGACCAGAACACCTACAATGAGCAGTTCTTC. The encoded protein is CASSKDQNTYNEQFF.